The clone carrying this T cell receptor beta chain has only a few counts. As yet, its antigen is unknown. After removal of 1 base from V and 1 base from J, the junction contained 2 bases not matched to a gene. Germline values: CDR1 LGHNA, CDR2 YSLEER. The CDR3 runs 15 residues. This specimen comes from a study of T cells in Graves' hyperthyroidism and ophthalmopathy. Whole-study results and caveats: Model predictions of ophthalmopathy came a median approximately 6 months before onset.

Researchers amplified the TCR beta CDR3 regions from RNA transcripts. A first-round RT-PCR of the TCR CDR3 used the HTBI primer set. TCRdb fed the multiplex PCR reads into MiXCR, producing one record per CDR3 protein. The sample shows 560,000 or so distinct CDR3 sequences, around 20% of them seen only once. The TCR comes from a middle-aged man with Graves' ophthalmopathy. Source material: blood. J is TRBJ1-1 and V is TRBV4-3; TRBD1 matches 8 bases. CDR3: CASSQGQGRNTEAFF. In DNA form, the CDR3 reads TGCGCCAGCAGCCAAGGACAGGGGAGGAACACTGAAGCTTTCTTT.